This section outlines one T cell receptor (beta chain) sequence together with its context. The repertoire was sequenced with immunoSEQ multiplex PCR; TCRdb's copy has only in-frame clones and lacks some. The sample has about 270,000 clones, approximately 89% seen once. This sample stems from a study of blood T cell repertoires in COVID-19. V trimming: 0 bases; J trimming: 1 base; junction bases outside the gene matches: 5. The CDR3 is 16 residues long. Germline V CDR1 and CDR2: SGDLS, YYNGEE. The TCR sequence derives from a woman in her 50s with acute or convalescent COVID-19. The material sequenced was peripheral blood. This chain links TRBV9 with TRBJ2-5; TRBD1 matches at 8 bases. This CDR3 reads CASSVGQGAAQETQYF. Written as DNA, the CDR3 is TGTGCCAGCAGCGTAGGTCAGGGGGCCGCCCAAGAGACCCAGTACTTC.